The clone carrying this T cell receptor (beta chain) has a handful of counts. This record belongs to a study of regulatory T cells in long-lasting Graves disease. The junction had 8 bases not matched to a gene; V was cut back by 7 bases and J by 1 base. CDR3 length equals 15 residues. CDR1 MNHNS and CDR2 SASEGT come from the germline V gene. Through Arm-PCR of CDR3 regions and iRepertoire HTBI primers, TCR beta libraries were built. MiXCR, applied by TCRdb to the multiplex PCR reads, yields one record per CDR3 protein. The sample has about 220,000 distinct CDR3 sequences; around 19% are singletons. Noted time point: newly diagnosed GD, antithyroid drugs for less than 3 months. After RNA was extracted from PBMCs, the TCR library was made from it. In Xi'an, China, an endocrinology department was the source of patients. EDTA tubes received approximately 10 milliliters of drawn peripheral blood.

The source of this sequence is a female donor with Graves disease. V and J are TRBV6-1 and TRBJ2-7, with 9 bases lining up with TRBD1. Sequenced material: peripheral blood mononuclear cells (PBMCs), taken at new diagnosis, from a patient treated with antithyroid drugs. For the CDR3, the DNA is TGTGCCAGCACGAGGCAGACAGGGGGATCCTACGAGCAGTACTTC. Protein sequence: CASTRQTGGSYEQYF.